The subject of this entry is one TCR beta chain. The antigen is not known. Random hexamers served to reverse transcribe roughly 0.45 to 1 ug RNA. Using its own MiXCR run on the immunoSEQ multiplex PCR reads, TCRdb lists one record per CDR3 protein. The sample has 120,000 to 150,000 distinct CDR3 sequences, approximately 96% seen once. TCR beta from blood CD8+ and CD4+ T cells was sequenced. The patients with Susac syndrome were individuals who fulfilled the recently defined diagnostic criteria for disease that was either definite or probable. These data originate in a study of CD8 T cells in Susac syndrome. As for the study in general: There were Susac syndrome patients who were therapy-naive at blood draw, others on corticosteroids, and others on intravenous immunoglobulin alone. Study-level points and caveats: Clonal expansion was not observed in the Susac syndrome CD4+ T cell repertoires.

The ends were cut back, 1 base at V and 0 bases at J, with 5 bases in the middle. The CDR3 totals 14 residues. CDR1 and CDR2 from the germline V gene are SGHTA and FQGNSA. The chain uses TRBV7-2 and TRBJ2-3; D is unclear. The sequence was collected from a human donor with Susac syndrome. The specimen was CD4+ T cells from PBMCs. The CDR3 protein is CASSLDTSTDTQYF. The CDR3 DNA reads TGTGCCAGCAGCTTAGACACCAGCACAGATACGCAGTATTTT.